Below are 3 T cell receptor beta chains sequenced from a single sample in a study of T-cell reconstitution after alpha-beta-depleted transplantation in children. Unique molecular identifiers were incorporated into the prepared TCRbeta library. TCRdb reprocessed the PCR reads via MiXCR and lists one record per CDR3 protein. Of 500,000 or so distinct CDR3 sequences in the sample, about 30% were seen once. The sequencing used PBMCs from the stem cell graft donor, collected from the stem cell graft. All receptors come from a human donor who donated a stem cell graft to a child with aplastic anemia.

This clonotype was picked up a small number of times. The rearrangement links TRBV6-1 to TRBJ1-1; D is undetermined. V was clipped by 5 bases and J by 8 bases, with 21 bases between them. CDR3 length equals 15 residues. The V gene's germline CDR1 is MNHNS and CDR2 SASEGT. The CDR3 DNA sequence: TGTGCCAGCAGTCAGCCTATTTGGGAGGGCGGGGAAGCTTTCTTT. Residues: CASSQPIWEGGEAFF.

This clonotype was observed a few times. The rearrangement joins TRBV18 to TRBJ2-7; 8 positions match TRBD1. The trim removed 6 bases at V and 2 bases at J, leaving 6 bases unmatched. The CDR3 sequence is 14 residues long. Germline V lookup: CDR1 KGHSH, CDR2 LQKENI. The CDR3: CASSGQGLTYEQYV. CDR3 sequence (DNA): TGTGCCAGCTCCGGACAGGGCTTAACCTACGAGCAGTACGTC.

The CDR3: CASSSHRGSSTEQFF. CDR3 DNA sequence: TGTGCCAGCAGTTCCCACAGGGGTAGCTCCACTGAGCAGTTCTTC. This rearrangement joins TRBV28 to TRBJ2-1, with TRBD1 matching 7 bases. CDR3 length equals 15 residues. Germline CDR1 is MDHEN and CDR2 is SYDVKM. The ends lost 4 bases at V and 9 bases at J; junction bases unmatched: 12.